A single T cell receptor (beta chain) is shown here with its context. The sample comes from a study of blood T cell repertoires in COVID-19. CDR1 and CDR2 (germline): MNHNY, SVGAGI (reference sequence). The CDR3 contains 14 residues. Trimming took 7 bases from V and 2 from J; bases not matched to a gene: 5. Only in-frame clones appear in the TCRdb table, and some are missing; sequencing was by immunoSEQ multiplex PCR. The data hold about 240,000 clones, with about four fifths observed a single time. The material sequenced was peripheral blood. This TCR came from a woman over 75 with acute or convalescent COVID-19. J is TRBJ1-1 and V is TRBV6-6, with 9 bases identical to TRBD1. The CDR3 nucleotides read TGTGCCAGCAACCGGGACAGGGCCAACACTGAAGCTTTCTTT. Translated: CASNRDRANTEAFF.